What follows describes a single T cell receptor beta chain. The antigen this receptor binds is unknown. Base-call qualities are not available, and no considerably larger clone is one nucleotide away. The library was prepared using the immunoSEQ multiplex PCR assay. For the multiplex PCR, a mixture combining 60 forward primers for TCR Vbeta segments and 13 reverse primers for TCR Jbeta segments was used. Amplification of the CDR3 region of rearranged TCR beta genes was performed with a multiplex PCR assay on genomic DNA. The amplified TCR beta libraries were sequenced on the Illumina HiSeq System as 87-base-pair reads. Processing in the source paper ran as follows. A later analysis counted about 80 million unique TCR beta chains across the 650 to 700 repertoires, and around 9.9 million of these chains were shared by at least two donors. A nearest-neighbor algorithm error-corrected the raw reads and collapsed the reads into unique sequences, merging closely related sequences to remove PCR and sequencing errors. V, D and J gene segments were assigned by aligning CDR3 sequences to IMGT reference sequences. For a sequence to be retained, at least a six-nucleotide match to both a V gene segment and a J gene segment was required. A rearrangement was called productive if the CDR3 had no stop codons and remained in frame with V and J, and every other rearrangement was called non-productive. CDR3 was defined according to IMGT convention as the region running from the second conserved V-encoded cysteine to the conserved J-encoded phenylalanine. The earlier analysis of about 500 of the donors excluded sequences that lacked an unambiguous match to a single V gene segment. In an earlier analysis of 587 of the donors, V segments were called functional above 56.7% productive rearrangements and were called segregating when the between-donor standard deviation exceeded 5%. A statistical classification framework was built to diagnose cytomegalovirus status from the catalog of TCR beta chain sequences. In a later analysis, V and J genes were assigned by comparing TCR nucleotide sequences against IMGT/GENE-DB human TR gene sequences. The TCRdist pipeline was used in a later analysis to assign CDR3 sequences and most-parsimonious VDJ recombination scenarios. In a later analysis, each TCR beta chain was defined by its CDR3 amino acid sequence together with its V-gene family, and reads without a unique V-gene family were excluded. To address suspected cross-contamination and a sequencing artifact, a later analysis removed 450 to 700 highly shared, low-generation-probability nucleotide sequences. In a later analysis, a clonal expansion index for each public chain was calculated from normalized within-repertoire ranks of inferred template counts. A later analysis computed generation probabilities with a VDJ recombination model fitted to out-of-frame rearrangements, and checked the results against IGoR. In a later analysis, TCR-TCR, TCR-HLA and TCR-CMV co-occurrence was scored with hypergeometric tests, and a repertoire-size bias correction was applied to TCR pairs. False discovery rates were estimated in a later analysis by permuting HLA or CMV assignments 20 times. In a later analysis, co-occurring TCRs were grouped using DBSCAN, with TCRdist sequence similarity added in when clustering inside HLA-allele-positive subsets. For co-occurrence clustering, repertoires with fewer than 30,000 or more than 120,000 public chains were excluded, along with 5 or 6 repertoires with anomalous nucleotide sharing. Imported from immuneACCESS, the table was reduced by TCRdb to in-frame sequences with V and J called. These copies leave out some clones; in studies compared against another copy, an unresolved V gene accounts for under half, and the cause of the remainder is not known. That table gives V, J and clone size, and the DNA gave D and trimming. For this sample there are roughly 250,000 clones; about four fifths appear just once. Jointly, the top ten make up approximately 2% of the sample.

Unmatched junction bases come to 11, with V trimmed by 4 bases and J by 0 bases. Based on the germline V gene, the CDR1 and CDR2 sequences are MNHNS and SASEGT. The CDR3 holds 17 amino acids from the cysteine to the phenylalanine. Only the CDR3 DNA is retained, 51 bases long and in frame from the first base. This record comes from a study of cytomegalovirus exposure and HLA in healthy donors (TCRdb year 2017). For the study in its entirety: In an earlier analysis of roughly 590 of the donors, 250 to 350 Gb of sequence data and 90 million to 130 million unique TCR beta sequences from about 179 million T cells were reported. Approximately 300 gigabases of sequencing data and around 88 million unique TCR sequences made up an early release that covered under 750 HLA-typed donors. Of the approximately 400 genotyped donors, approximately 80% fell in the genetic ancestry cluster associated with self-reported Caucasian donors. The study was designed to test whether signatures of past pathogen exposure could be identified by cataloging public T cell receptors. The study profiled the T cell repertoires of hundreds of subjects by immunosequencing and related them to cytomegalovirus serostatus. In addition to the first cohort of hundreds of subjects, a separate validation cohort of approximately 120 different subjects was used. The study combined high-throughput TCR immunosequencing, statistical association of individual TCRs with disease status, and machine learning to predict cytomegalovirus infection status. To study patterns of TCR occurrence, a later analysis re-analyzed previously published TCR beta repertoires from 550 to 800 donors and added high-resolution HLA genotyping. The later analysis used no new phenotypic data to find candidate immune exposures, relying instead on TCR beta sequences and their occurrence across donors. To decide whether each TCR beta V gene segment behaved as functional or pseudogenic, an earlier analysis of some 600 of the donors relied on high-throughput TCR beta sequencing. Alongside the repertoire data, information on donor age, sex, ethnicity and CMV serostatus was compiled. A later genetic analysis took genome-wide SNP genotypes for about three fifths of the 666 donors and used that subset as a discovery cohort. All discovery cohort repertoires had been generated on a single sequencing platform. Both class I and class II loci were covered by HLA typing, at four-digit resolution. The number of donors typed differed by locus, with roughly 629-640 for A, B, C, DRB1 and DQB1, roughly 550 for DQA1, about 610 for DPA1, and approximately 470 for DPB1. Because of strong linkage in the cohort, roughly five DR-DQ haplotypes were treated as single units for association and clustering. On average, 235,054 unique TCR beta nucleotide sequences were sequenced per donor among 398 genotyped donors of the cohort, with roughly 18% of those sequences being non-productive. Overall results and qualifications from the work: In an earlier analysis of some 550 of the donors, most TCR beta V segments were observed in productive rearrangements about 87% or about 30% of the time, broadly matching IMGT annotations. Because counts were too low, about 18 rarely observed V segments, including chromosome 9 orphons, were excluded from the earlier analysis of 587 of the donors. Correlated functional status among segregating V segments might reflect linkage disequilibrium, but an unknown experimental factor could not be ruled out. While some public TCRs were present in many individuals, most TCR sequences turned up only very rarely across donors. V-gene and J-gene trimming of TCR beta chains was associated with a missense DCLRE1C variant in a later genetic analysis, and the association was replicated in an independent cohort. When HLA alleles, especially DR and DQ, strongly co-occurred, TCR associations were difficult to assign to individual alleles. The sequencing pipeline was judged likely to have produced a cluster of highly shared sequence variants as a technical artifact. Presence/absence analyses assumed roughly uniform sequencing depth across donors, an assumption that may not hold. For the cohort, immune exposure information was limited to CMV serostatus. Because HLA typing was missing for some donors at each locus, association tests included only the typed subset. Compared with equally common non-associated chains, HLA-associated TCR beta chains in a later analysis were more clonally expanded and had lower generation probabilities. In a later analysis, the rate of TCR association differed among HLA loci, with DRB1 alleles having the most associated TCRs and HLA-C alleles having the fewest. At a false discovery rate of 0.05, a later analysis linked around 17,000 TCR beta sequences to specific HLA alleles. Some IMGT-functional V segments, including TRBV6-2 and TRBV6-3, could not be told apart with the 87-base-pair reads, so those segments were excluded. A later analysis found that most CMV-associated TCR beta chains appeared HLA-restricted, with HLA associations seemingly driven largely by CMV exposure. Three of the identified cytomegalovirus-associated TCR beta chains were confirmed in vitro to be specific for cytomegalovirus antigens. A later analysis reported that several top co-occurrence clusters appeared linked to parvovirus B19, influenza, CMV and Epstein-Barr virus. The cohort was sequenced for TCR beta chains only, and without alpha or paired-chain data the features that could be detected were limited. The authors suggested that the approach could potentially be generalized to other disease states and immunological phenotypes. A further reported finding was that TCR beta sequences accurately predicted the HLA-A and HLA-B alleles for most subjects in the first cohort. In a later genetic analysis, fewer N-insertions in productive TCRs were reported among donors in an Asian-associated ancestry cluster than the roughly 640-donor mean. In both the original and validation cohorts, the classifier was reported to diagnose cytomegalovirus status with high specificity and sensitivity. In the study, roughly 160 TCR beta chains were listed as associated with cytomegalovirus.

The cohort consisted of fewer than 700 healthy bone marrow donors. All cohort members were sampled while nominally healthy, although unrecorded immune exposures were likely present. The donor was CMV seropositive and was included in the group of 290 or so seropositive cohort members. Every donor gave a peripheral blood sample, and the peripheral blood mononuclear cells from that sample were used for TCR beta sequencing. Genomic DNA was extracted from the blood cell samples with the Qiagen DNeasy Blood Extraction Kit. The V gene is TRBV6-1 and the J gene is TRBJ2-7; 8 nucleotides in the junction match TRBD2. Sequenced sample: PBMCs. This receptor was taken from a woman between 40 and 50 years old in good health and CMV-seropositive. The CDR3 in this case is CASSVISGTITSYEQYF. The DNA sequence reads TGTGCCAGCAGTGTTATTAGCGGGACAATTACCTCCTACGAGCAGTACTTC.